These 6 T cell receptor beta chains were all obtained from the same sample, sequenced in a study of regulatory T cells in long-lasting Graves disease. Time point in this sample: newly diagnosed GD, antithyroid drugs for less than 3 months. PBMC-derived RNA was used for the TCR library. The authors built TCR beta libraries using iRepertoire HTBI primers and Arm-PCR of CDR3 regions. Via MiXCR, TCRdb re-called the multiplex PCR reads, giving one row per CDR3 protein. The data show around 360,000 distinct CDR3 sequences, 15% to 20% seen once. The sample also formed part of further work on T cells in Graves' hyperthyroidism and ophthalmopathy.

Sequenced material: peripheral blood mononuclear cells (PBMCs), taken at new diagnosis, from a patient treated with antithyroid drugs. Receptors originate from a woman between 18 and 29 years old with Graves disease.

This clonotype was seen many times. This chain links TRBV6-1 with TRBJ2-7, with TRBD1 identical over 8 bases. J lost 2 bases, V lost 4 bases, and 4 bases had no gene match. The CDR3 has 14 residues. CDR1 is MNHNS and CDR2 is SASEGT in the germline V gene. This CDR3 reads CASSVYRGTYEQYF. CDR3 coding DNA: TGTGCCAGCAGTGTTTACAGGGGGACCTACGAGCAGTACTTC.

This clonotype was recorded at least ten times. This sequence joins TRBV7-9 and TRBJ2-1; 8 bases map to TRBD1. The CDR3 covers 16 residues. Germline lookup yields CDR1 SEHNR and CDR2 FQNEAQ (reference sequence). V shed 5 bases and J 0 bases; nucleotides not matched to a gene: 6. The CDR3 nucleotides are TGTGCCAGCAGCCCTGACAGGGGTAACTCCTACAATGAGCAGTTCTTC. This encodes CASSPDRGNSYNEQFF.

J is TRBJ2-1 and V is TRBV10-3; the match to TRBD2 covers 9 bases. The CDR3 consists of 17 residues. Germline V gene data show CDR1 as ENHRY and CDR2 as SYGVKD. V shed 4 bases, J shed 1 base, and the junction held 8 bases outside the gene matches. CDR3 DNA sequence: TGTGCCATCAGTGGGAATCTAGCGGGGTCTTCCTACAATGAGCAGTTCTTC. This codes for CAISGNLAGSSYNEQFF.

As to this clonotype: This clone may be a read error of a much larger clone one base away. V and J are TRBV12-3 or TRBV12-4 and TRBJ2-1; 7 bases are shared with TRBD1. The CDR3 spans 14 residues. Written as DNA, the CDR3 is TGTGCCAGCAGACTAGTAAGAGGGGGCGGTGAGAAGTTCTTC. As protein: CASRLVRGGGEKFF.

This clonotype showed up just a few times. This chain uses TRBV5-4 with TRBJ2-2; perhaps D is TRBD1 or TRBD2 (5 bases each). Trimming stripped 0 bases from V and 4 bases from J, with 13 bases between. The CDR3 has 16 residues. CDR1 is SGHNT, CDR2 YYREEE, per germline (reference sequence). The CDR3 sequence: CASSLGGGALTGELFF. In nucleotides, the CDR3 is TGTGCCAGCAGCTTGGGTGGGGGAGCACTCACCGGGGAGCTGTTTTTT.

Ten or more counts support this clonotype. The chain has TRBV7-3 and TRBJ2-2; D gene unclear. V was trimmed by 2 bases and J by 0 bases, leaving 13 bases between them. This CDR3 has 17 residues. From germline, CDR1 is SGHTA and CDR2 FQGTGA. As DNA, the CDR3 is TGTGCCAGCAGCTTAGGGCCCCAGGCCGCGAACACCGGGGAGCTGTTTTTT. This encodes CASSLGPQAANTGELFF.